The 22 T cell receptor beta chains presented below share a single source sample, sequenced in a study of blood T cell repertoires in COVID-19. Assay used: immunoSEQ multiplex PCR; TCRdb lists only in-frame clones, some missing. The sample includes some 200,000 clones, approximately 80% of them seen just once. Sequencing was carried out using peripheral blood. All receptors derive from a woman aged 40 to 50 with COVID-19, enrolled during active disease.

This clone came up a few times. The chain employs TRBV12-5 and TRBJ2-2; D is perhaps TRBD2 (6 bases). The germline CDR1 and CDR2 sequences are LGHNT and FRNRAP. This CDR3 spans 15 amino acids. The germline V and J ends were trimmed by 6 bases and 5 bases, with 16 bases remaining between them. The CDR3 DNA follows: TGTGCTAGTGGCAACAGCGGGCCTCGTACCGGGGAGCTGTTTTTT. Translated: CASGNSGPRTGELFF.

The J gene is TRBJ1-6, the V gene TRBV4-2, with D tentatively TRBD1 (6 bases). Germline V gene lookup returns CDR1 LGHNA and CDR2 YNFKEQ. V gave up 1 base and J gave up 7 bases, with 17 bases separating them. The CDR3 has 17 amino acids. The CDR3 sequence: CASSQVASRDTNSPLHF. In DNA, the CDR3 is TGTGCCAGCAGCCAAGTCGCTTCCCGGGACACAAATTCACCCCTCCACTTT.

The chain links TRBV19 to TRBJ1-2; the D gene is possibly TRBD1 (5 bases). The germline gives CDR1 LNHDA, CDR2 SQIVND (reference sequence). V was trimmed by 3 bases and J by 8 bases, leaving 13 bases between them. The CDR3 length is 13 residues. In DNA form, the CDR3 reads TGTGCCAGTAGTATCGACGGTAGGGGAGGCTACACCTTC. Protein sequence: CASSIDGRGGYTF.

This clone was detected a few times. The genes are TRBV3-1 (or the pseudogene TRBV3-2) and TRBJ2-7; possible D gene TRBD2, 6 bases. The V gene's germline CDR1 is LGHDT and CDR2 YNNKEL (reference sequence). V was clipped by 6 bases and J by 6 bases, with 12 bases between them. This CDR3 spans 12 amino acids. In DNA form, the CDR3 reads TGTGCCAGCAGTCACGGGGGAGGCGAGCAGTACGTC. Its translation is CASSHGGGEQYV.

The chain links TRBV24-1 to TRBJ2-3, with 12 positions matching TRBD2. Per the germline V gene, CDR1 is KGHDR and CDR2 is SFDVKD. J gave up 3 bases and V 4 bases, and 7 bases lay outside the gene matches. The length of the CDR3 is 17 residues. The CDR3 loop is CATSERTSGRLTDTQYF. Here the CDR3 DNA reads TGTGCCACCAGTGAGCGAACTAGCGGGAGGTTGACAGATACGCAGTATTTT.

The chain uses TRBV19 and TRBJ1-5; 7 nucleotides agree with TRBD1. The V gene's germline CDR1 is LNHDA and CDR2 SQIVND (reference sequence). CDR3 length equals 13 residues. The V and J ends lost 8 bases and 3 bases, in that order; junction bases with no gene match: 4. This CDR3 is CASRQGVNQPQHF. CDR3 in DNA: TGTGCCAGTCGACAGGGAGTCAATCAGCCCCAGCATTTT.

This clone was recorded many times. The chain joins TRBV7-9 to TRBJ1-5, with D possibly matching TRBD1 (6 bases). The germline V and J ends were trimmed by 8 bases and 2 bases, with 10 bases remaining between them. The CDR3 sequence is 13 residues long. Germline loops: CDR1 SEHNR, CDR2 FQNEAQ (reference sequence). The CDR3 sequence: CASGAGGNQPQHF. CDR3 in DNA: TGTGCCAGCGGCGCAGGGGGCAATCAGCCCCAGCATTTT.

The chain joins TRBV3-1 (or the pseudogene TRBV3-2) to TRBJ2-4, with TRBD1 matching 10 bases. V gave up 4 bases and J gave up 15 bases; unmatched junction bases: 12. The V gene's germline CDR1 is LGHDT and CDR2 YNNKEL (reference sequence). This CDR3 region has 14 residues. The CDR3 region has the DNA TGTGCCAGCAGCCCCCGGGACAGGGGAGGGAAGTCGTACTTC. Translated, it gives CASSPRDRGGKSYF.

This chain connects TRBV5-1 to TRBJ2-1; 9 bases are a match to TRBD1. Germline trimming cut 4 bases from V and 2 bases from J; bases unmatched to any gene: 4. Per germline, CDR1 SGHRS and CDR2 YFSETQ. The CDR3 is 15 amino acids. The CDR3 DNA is TGCGCCAGCAGCCAGACAGGGGGGGCCTACAATGAGCAGTTCTTC. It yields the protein CASSQTGGAYNEQFF.

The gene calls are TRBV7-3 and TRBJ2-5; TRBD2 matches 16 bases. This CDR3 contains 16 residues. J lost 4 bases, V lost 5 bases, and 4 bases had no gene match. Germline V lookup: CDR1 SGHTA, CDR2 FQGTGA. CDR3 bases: TGTGCCAGCAGCCCCGGGACTAGCGGGGGGGCAGAGACCCAGTACTTC. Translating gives CASSPGTSGGAETQYF.

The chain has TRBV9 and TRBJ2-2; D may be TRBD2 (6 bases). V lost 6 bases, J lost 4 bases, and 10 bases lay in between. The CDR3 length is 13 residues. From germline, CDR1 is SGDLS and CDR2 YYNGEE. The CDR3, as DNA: TGTGCCAGCACCCGACTAGTCACCGGGGAGCTGTTTTTT. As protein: CASTRLVTGELFF. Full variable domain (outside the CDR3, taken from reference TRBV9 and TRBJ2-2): DSGVTQTPKHLITATGQRVTLRCSPRSGDLSVYWYQQSLDQGLQFLIQYYNGEERAKGNILERFSAQQFPDLHSELNLSSLELGDSALYFCASTRLVTGELFFGEGSRLTVL.

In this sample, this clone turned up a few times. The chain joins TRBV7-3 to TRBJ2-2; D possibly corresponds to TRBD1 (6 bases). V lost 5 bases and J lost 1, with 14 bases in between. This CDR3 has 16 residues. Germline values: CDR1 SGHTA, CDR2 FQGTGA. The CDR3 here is CASSQVGGRNTGELFF. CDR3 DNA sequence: TGTGCCAGCAGCCAGGTTGGGGGCCGGAACACCGGGGAGCTGTTTTTT.

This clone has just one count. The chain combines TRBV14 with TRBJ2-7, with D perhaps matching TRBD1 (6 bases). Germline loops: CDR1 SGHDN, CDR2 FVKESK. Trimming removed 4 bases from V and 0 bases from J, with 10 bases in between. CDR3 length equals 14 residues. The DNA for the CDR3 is TGTGCCAGCAGCCGAGGACAGATCTCCTACGAGCAGTACTTC. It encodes CASSRGQISYEQYF.

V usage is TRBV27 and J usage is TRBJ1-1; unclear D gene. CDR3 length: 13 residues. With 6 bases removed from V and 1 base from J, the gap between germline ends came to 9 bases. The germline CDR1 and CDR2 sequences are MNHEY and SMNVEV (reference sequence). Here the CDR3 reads CASRPLTNTEAFF. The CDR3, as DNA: TGTGCCAGCAGACCACTAACGAACACTGAAGCTTTCTTT.

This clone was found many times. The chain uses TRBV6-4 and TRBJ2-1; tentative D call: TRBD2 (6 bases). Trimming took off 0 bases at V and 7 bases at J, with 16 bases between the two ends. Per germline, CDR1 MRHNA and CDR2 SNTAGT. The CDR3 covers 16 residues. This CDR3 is CASSDSKAGTVNEQFF. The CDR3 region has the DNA TGTGCCAGCAGTGACTCGAAGGCCGGGACTGTAAATGAGCAGTTCTTC.

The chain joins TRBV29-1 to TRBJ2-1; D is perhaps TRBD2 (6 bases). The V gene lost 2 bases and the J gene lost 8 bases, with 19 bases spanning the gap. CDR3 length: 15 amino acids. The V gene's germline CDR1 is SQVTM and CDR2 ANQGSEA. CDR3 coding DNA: TGCAGCGTTGAAAGATGGGGGGTTGTCATGTATGAGCAGTTCTTC. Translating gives CSVERWGVVMYEQFF.

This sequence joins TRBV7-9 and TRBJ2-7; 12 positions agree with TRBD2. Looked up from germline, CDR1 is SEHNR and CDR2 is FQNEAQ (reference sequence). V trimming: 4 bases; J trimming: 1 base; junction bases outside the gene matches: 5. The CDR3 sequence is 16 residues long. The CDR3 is CASSSTGTSGSYEQYV. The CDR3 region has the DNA TGTGCCAGCAGCTCAACCGGGACTAGCGGGTCCTACGAGCAGTACGTC.

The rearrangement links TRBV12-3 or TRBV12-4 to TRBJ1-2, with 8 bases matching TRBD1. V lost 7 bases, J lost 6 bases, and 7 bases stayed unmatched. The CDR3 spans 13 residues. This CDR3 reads CASTVQGGNGYTF. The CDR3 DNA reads TGTGCCAGCACCGTACAGGGGGGGAATGGCTACACCTTC.

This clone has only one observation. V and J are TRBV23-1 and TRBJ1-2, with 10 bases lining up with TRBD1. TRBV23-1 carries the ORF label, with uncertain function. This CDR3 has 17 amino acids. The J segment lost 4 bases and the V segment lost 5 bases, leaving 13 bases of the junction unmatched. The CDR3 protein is CASSLGGTGEGSYGYTF. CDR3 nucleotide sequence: TGCGCCAGCAGTTTGGGTGGGACAGGGGAAGGTAGCTATGGCTACACCTTC.

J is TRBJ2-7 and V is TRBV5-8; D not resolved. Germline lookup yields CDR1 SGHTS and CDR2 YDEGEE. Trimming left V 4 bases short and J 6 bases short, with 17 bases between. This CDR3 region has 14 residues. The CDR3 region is CASSGPRYSPEQYF. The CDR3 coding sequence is TGTGCCAGCAGCGGCCCTAGGTATAGTCCCGAGCAGTACTTC.

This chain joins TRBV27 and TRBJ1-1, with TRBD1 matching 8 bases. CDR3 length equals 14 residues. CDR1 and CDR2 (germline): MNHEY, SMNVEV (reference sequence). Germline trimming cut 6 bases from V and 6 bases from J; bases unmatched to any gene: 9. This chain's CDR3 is CASSHTGGRAEAFF. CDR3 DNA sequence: TGTGCCAGCAGCCACACAGGGGGTAGAGCTGAAGCTTTCTTT.

CDR3 sequence: CASSLSQTRSEAFF. The CDR3 DNA follows: TGTGCCAGCAGCCTTAGCCAAACGAGGAGTGAAGCTTTCTTT. V gene TRBV6-5 combines with J gene TRBJ1-1; unclear D gene. The V end lost 6 bases, the J end lost 7 bases, and 18 bases lay between the germline ends. Germline V gene lookup returns CDR1 MNHEY and CDR2 SVGAGI. The CDR3 has 14 amino acids.